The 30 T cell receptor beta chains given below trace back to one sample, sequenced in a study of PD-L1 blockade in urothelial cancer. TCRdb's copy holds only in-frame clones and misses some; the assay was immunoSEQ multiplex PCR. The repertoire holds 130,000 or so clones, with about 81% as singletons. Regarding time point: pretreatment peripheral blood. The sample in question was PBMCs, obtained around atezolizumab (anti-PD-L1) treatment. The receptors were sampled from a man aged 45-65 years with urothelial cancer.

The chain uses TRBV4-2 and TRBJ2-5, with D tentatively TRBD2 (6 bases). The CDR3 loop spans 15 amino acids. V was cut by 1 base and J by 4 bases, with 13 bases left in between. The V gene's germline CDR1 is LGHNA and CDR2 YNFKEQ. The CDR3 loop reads CASSQGNGRGETQYF. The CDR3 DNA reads TGTGCCAGCAGCCAAGGAAACGGGAGAGGAGAGACCCAGTACTTC.

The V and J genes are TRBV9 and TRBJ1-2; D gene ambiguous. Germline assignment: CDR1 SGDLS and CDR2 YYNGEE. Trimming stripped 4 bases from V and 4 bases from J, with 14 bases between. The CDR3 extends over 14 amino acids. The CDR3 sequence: CASSPYPDTYGYTF. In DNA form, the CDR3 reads TGTGCCAGCAGCCCGTACCCAGACACCTATGGCTACACCTTC.

The CDR3 sequence is CASSLATAGGPFEQYF. The CDR3 coding sequence is TGTGCCAGCAGCTTGGCCACAGCGGGAGGGCCCTTCGAGCAGTACTTC. The rearrangement joins TRBV5-4 to TRBJ2-7, with 10 bases aligning to TRBD2. CDR3 length equals 16 residues. Germline lookup yields CDR1 SGHNT and CDR2 YYREEE (reference sequence). Trimming at V came to 0 bases and at J to 6 bases, leaving 9 bases not matched to a gene.

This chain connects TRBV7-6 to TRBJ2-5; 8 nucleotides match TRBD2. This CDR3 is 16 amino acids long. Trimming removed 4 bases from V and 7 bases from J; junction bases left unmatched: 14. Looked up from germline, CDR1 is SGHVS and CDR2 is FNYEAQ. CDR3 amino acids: CASSSSRGGQLGTQYF. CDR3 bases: TGTGCCAGCAGCTCCTCTCGGGGGGGTCAGCTTGGGACCCAGTACTTC.

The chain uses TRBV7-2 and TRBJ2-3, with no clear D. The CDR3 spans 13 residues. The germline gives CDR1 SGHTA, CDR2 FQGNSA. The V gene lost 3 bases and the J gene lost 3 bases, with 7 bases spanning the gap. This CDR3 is CASSFDGTDTQYF. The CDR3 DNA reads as TGTGCCAGCAGCTTCGACGGGACAGATACGCAGTATTTT. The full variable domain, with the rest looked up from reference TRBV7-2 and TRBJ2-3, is GAGVSQSPSNKVTEKGKDVELRCDPISGHTALYWYRQSLGQGLEFLIYFQGNSAPDKSGLPSDRFSAERTGGSVSTLTIQRTQQEDSAVYLCASSFDGTDTQYFGPGTRLTVL.

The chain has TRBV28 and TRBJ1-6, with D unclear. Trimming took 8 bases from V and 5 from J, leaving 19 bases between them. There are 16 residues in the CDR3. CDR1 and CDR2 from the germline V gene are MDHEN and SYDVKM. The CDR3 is CASYARHNVDNSPLHF. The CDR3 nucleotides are TGTGCCAGCTATGCCCGACACAACGTCGATAATTCACCCCTCCACTTT.

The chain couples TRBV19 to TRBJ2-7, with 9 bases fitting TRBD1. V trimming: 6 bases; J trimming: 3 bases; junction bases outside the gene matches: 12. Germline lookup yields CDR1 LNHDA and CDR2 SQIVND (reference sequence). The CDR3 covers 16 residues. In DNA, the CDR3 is TGTGCCAGTAGCCTGACAATGACAGGGGGATTCTACGAGCAGTACTTC. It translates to CASSLTMTGGFYEQYF.

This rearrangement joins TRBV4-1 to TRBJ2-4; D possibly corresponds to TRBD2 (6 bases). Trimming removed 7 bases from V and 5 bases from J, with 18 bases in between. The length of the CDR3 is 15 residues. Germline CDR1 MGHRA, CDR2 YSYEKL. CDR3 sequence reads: CASNSRYGSQNIQYF. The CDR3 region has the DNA TGCGCCAGCAACAGCCGGTACGGGAGTCAAAACATTCAGTACTTC.

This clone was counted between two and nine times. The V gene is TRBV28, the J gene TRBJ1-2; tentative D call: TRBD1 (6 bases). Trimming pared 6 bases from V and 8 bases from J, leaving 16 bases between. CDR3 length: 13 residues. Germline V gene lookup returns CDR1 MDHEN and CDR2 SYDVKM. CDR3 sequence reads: CASRDRDLWGYTF. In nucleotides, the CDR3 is TGTGCCAGCAGGGACAGAGACCTGTGGGGCTACACCTTC.

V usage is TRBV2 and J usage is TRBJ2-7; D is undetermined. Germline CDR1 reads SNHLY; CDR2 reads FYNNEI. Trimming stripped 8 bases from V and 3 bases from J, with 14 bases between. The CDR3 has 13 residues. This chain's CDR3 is CASFFLDFYEQYF. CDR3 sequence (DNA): TGTGCCAGCTTCTTCCTAGATTTCTACGAGCAGTACTTC.

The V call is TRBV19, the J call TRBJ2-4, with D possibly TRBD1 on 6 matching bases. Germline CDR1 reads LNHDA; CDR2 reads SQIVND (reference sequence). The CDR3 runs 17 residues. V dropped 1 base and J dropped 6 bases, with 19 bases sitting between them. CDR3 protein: CASSIGLGGRRGNIQYF. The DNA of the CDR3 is TGTGCCAGTAGTATAGGGTTAGGGGGTCGCAGGGGAAACATTCAGTACTTC.

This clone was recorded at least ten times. CDR3: CASSQRPAGGGDTQYF. CDR3 coding DNA: TGTGCCAGCAGCCAGAGACCGGCAGGCGGGGGAGATACGCAGTATTTT. The chain carries TRBV7-2 and TRBJ2-3; 7 bases align to TRBD2. There are 16 residues in the CDR3. The junction had 13 bases not matched to a gene; V was cut back by 5 bases and J by 5 bases. Germline V lookup: CDR1 SGHTA, CDR2 FQGNSA. Based on the CDR3 plus reference TRBV7-2 and TRBJ2-3, the full variable domain is GAGVSQSPSNKVTEKGKDVELRCDPISGHTALYWYRQSLGQGLEFLIYFQGNSAPDKSGLPSDRFSAERTGGSVSTLTIQRTQQEDSAVYLCASSQRPAGGGDTQYFGPGTRLTVL.

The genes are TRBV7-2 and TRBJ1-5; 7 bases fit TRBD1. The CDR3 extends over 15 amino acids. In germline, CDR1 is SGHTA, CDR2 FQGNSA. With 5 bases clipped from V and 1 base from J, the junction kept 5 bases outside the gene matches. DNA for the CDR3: TGTGCCAGCAGCCCTGACAGGGCGAGCAATCAGCCCCAGCATTTT. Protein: CASSPDRASNQPQHF.

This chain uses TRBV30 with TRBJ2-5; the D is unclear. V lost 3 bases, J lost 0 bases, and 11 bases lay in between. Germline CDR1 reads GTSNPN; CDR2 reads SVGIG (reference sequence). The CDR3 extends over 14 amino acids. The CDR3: CAWSPPKDQETQYF. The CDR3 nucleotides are TGTGCCTGGAGCCCCCCTAAAGACCAAGAGACCCAGTACTTC. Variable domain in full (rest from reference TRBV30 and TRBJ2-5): SQTIHQWPATLVQPVGSPLSLECTVEGTSNPNLYWYRQAAGRGLQLLFYSVGIGQISSEVPQNLSASRPQDRQFILSSKKLLLSDSGFYLCAWSPPKDQETQYFGPGTRLLVL.

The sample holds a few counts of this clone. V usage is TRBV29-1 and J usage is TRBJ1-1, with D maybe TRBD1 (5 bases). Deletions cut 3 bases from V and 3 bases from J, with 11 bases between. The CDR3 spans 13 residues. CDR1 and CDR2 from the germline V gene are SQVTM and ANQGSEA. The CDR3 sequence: CSVDGGGDTEAFF. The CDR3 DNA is TGCAGCGTTGACGGGGGAGGCGACACTGAAGCTTTCTTT.

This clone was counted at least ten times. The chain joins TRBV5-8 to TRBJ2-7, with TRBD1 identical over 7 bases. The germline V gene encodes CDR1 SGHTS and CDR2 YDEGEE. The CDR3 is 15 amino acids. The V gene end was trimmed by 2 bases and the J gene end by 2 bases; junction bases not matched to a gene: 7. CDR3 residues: CASSFRDRPPYEQYF. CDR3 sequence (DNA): TGTGCCAGCAGCTTCCGGGACAGACCTCCCTACGAGCAGTACTTC.

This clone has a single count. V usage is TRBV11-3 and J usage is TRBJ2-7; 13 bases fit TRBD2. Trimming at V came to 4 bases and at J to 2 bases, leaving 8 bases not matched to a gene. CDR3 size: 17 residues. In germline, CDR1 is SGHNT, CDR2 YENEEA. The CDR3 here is CASSSGTSGKFPYEQYF. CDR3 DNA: TGTGCCAGCAGCTCCGGGACTAGCGGGAAATTCCCCTACGAGCAGTACTTC.

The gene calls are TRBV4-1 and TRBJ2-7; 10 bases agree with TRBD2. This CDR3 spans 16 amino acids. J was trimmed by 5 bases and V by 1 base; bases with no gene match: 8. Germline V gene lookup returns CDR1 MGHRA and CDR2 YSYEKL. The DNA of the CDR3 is TGCGCCAGCAGCCAAGTAGTCGCTAGCGGGAGAAACGAGCAGTACTTC. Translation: CASSQVVASGRNEQYF.

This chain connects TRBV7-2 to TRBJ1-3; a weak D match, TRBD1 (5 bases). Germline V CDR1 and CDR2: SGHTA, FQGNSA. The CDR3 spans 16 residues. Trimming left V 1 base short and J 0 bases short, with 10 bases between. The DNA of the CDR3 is TGTGCCAGCAGCTTAGGACAGCCTGCCTCTGGAAACACCATATATTTT. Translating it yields CASSLGQPASGNTIYF. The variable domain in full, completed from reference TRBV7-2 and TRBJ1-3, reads GAGVSQSPSNKVTEKGKDVELRCDPISGHTALYWYRQSLGQGLEFLIYFQGNSAPDKSGLPSDRFSAERTGGSVSTLTIQRTQQEDSAVYLCASSLGQPASGNTIYFGEGSWLTVV.

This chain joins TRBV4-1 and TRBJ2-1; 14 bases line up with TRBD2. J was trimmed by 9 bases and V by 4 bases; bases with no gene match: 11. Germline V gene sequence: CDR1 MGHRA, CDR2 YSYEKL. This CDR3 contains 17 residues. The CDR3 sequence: CASSRSSGTSGSREQFF. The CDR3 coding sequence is TGCGCCAGCAGCCGAAGCTCGGGGACTAGCGGGAGTCGTGAGCAGTTCTTC.

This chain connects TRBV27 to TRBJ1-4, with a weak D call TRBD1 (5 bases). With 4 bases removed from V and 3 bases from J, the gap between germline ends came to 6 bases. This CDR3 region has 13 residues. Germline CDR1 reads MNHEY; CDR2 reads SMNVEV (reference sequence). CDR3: CASSYRSNEKLFF. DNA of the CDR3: TGTGCCAGCAGTTACAGGTCTAATGAAAAACTGTTTTTT.

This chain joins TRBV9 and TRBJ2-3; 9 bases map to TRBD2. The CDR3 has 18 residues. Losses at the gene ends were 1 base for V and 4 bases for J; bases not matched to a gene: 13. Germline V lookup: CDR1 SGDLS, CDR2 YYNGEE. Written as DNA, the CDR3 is TGTGCCAGCAGCGTACGCCCCGTAGCGGGAGATCAGGCAGATACGCAGTATTTT. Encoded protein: CASSVRPVAGDQADTQYF.

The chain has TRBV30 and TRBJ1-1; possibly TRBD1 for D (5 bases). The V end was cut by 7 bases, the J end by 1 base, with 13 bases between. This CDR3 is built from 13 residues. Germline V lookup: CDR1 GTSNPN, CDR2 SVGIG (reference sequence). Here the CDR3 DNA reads TGTGCCTCGCTAAAAAGGGGGAACACTGAAGCTTTCTTT. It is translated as CASLKRGNTEAFF.

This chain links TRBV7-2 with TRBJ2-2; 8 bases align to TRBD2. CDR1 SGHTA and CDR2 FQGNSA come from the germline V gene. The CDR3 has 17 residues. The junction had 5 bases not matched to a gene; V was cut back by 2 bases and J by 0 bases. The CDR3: CASSLSLAATNTGELFF. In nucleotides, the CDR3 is TGTGCCAGCAGCTTATCACTAGCGGCGACGAACACCGGGGAGCTGTTTTTT.

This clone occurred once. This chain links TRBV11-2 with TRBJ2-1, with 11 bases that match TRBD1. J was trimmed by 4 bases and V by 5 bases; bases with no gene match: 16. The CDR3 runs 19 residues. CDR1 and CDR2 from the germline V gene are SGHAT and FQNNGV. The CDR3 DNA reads TGTGCCAGCAGCCGCGGGACAGGGGGAGGAGCGGGCCCGTACAATGAGCAGTTCTTC. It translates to CASSRGTGGGAGPYNEQFF.

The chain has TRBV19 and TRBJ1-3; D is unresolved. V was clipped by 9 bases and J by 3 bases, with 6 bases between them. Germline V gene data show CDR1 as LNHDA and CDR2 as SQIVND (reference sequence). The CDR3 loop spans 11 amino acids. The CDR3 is CASRGGNTIYF. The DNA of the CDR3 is TGTGCCAGCCGAGGTGGAAACACCATATATTTT.

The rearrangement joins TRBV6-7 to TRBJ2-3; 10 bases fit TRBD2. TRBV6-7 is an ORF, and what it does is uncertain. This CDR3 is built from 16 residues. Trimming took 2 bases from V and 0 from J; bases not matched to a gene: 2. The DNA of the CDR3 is TGTGCCAGCAGTTACAGGACTAGCGGAAGCACAGATACGCAGTATTTT. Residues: CASSYRTSGSTDTQYF.

CDR3 bases: TGCGCCAGCAGCTTGTTCGGCGGATCGAACACTGAAGCTTTCTTT. Its protein product is CASSLFGGSNTEAFF. The chain recombines TRBV5-1 with TRBJ1-1; D ambiguous. The CDR3 has 15 residues. Germline loops: CDR1 SGHRS, CDR2 YFSETQ. V was pared by 1 base and J by 1 base, with 11 bases between. The variable domain in full, with the rest retrieved from reference TRBV5-1 and TRBJ1-1, is KAGVTQTPRYLIKTRGQQVTLSCSPISGHRSVSWYQQTPGQGLQFLFEYFSETQRNKGNFPGRFSGRQFSNSRSEMNVSTLELGDSALYLCASSLFGGSNTEAFFGQGTRLTVV.

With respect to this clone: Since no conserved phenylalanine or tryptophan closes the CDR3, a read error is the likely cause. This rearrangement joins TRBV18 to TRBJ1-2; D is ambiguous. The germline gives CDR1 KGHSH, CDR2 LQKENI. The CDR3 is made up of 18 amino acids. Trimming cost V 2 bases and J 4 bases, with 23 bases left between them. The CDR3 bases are TGTGCCAGCTCACCAACTCCGGGGATAATCACCGACCTCTATGGCTACACCTCC. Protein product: CASSPTPGIITDLYGYTS.

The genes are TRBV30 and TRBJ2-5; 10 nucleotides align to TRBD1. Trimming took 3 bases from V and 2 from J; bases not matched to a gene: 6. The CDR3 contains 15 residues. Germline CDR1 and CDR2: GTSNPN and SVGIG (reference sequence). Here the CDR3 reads CAWSAGTGVQETQYF. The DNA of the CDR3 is TGTGCCTGGAGCGCCGGGACAGGGGTACAAGAGACCCAGTACTTC.